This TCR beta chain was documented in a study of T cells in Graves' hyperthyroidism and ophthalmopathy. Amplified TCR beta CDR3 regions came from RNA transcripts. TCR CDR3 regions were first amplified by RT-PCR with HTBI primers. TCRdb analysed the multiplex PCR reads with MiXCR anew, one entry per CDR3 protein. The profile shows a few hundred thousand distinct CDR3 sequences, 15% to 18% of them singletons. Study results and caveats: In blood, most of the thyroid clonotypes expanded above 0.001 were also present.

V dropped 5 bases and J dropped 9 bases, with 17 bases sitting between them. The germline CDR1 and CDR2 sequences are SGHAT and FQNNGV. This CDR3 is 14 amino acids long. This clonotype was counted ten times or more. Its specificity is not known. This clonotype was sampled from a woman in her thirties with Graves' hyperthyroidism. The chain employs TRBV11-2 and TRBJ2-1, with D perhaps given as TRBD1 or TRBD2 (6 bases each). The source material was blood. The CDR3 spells CASSRGGGRGEQFF. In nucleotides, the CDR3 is TGTGCCAGCAGCCGGGGTGGGGGGCGCGGTGAGCAGTTCTTC.